A single sample gave rise to the 10 T cell receptor beta chains below, sequenced in a study of post-analysis software for immune sequencing data. Study-wide findings and caveats: Compared with controls, patients had more of 4 to 6 TRBV segments, including TRBV5-6, TRBV5-1 and TRBV20-1.

The TCR beta cDNA libraries contained unique molecular identifiers. One entry per CDR3 protein results from TCRdb running MiXCR on the PCR reads. The data contain hundreds of thousands of distinct CDR3 sequences, around 50% of them seen just once; the ten biggest clones take up 4.6%. Antigen specificity for these receptors is unknown. Sequencing input: blood. The receptors derive from a girl aged 5-17 years with multiple sclerosis.

This chain joins TRBV7-2 and TRBJ2-7; tentatively, D is TRBD1 (6 bases). V was clipped by 1 base and J by 3 bases, with 13 bases between them. Germline-derived CDR1 and CDR2 are SGHTA and FQGNSA. The CDR3 extends over 15 amino acids. CDR3 protein: CASSLDRDGLYEQYF. Written as DNA, the CDR3 is TGTGCCAGCAGCTTAGACAGGGATGGGCTCTACGAGCAGTACTTC.

This clonotype was counted a single time. The rearrangement links TRBV7-2 to TRBJ2-3; D not resolved. Germline V gene sequence: CDR1 SGHTA, CDR2 FQGNSA. The CDR3 is made up of 13 amino acids. V was pared by 5 bases and J by 2 bases, with 8 bases between. Written as DNA, the CDR3 is TGTGCCAGCAGCCAGACCAACACAGATACGCAGTATTTT. It translates to CASSQTNTDTQYF.

The V call is TRBV3-1, the J call TRBJ2-7; D gene uncertain. The germline V gene encodes CDR1 LGHDT and CDR2 YNNKEL (reference sequence). The length of the CDR3 is 12 residues. V was cut by 2 bases and J by 3 bases, with 5 bases left in between. CDR3 in DNA: TGTGCCAGCAGCCAACGAGGCTACGAGCAGTACTTC. This translates into CASSQRGYEQYF.

V usage is TRBV4-1 and J usage is TRBJ2-2; TRBD1 aligns across 10 bases. With V trimmed by 4 bases and J by 4 bases, 6 bases remained unmatched. The CDR3 extends over 16 amino acids. The V gene's germline CDR1 is MGHRA and CDR2 YSYEKL. The CDR3 reads CASSPPGQGTTGELFF. In DNA form, the CDR3 reads TGCGCCAGCAGCCCCCCGGGACAGGGGACCACCGGGGAGCTGTTTTTT.

This clonotype has only a few counts. The chain couples TRBV11-2 to TRBJ1-2, with D possibly matching TRBD1 (6 bases). The germline V gene encodes CDR1 SGHAT and CDR2 FQNNGV. The length of the CDR3 is 13 residues. Trimming removed 3 bases at V and 4 bases at J, with 9 bases between. The CDR3 spells CASSLDSIYGYTF. DNA of the CDR3: TGTGCCAGCAGCTTGGACAGCATCTATGGCTACACCTTC.

V gene TRBV12-3 or TRBV12-4 combines with J gene TRBJ1-2; no reliable D call. The CDR3 has 15 amino acids. Trimming cost V 7 bases and J 7 bases, with 22 bases left between them. DNA for the CDR3: TGTGCCAGCATCCTGGGAGGGATGGGCTTGTGTGGCTACACCTTC. Protein sequence: CASILGGMGLCGYTF.

The gene calls are TRBV10-3 and TRBJ2-1, with TRBD2 identical over 9 bases. V was pared by 3 bases and J by 0 bases, with 3 bases of the junction left unmatched. This CDR3 is 16 amino acids long. Germline-derived CDR1 and CDR2 are ENHRY and SYGVKD. CDR3 region: CAISEASGISYNEQFF. CDR3 DNA: TGTGCCATCAGTGAAGCTAGCGGGATCTCCTACAATGAGCAGTTCTTC.

This chain uses TRBV20-1 with TRBJ2-7; D remains unclear. Trimming pared 6 bases from V and 3 bases from J, leaving 15 bases between. CDR1 is DFQATT, CDR2 SNEGSKA, per germline (reference sequence). The CDR3 has 13 amino acids. DNA for the CDR3: TGCAGTGCGTCCGACCGAGGCGGCTACGAGCAGTACTTC. It translates to CSASDRGGYEQYF.

The genes are TRBV11-2 and TRBJ2-7, with TRBD2 matching over 12 bases. In germline, CDR1 is SGHAT, CDR2 FQNNGV. The CDR3 runs to 16 residues. V lost 5 bases to trimming and J lost 2 bases; unmatched junction nucleotides: 7. This CDR3 reads CASSHPRTSGTYEQYF. As DNA, the CDR3 is TGTGCCAGCAGCCACCCTCGGACTAGCGGGACCTACGAGCAGTACTTC.

This chain connects TRBV5-1 to TRBJ2-4, with no clear D. Gene TRBJ2-7 matches the end of the DNA better, so the J call may be wrong. Looked up from germline, CDR1 is SGHRS and CDR2 is YFSETQ. CDR3 size: 12 residues. CDR3 coding DNA: TGCGCCAGCAGAGGAAGTTTGTTCGAGCAGTACTTC. Protein: CASRGSLFEQYF.